This TCR beta chain was captured in a study of early T cells in non-severe SARS-CoV-2 infection. Study details: With bulk RNA from unsorted whole blood as input, sequencing yielded unpaired chains. Notes on the study in general: Using VDJdb, the matching emphasized anti-spike CD8 responses while missing private and CD4 specificities.

Remarks on this clonotype: The target antigen is unknown.

Each single cDNA molecule received a unique molecular identifier. TCRdb re-derived calls from the 5' RACE reads in MiXCR, one entry per CDR3 protein. The sample lists tens of thousands of distinct CDR3 sequences; roughly a sixth were seen once. The V and J ends lost 5 bases and 2 bases, in that order; junction bases with no gene match: 4. The germline CDR1 and CDR2 sequences are SGHVS and FNYEAQ. CDR3 length: 14 amino acids. Input material: whole blood. This sequence was found in an adult who was a healthcare worker with PCR-confirmed SARS-CoV-2 infection or an uninfected control (not recorded which). The V call is TRBV7-6, the J call TRBJ1-1; 8 nucleotides align to TRBD1. DNA for the CDR3: TGTGCCAGCAGCCACAGGGGGGGAAACACTGAAGCTTTCTTT. Encoded protein: CASSHRGGNTEAFF.